Listed below are T cell receptor beta chains from one sample, sequenced in a study of blood T cell repertoires in COVID-19. Sequencing used immunoSEQ multiplex PCR; TCRdb keeps in-frame clones, though not all of them. The sample lists some 99,000 clones; roughly 84% were seen once. Sequencing was carried out using peripheral blood. Receptors were obtained from a woman between 45 and 65 years old with acute or convalescent COVID-19. Each CDR3 is given with its conserved first and last residue. Each record gives: V gene, J gene, CDR3 protein.

V gene: TRBV23-1
J gene: TRBJ1-5
CDR3 protein: CASKEGGNQPQHF

V gene: TRBV6-1
J gene: TRBJ1-5
CDR3 protein: CASSEDRGQPQHF

V gene: TRBV7-9
J gene: TRBJ2-5
CDR3 protein: CASSLVEGGGETQYF

V gene: TRBV5-1
J gene: TRBJ1-1
CDR3 protein: CASSLTGTTGRNTEAFF

V gene: TRBV12-3/TRBV12-4
J gene: TRBJ2-1
CDR3 protein: CASTGGDEQFF

V gene: TRBV30
J gene: TRBJ1-2
CDR3 protein: CAWGRGYGYTF

V gene: TRBV28
J gene: TRBJ1-2
CDR3 protein: CASRGQGRSGYTF

V gene: TRBV5-4
J gene: TRBJ2-3
CDR3 protein: CASSSNRGATQYF

V gene: TRBV5-1
J gene: TRBJ1-1
CDR3 protein: CASSLGTGAGTEAFF

V gene: TRBV27
J gene: TRBJ2-7
CDR3 protein: CASSLWARSYEQYF

V gene: TRBV27
J gene: TRBJ2-7
CDR3 protein: CATQNRDRGYEQYF

V gene: TRBV9
J gene: TRBJ2-2
CDR3 protein: CASNRLGGTGELFF

V gene: TRBV27
J gene: TRBJ1-6
CDR3 protein: CASSVLGLSNSPLHF

V gene: TRBV29-1
J gene: TRBJ1-1
CDR3 protein: CSVGRGQGQTNTEAFF

V gene: TRBV19
J gene: TRBJ2-2
CDR3 protein: CASRGQGTNTGELFF

V gene: TRBV7-2
J gene: TRBJ1-2
CDR3 protein: CASSLASGTEFYGYTF

V gene: TRBV29-1
J gene: TRBJ1-4
CDR3 protein: CSVAGQGGEKLFF

V gene: TRBV30
J gene: TRBJ1-1
CDR3 protein: CAWSVHRAATEAFF

V gene: TRBV9
J gene: TRBJ1-1
CDR3 protein: CASRPDSSSAFF

V gene: TRBV30
J gene: TRBJ1-2
CDR3 protein: CAWTGTGSNSYGYTF

V gene: TRBV5-5
J gene: TRBJ1-2
CDR3 protein: CASSADRVRGYTF

V gene: TRBV6-2/TRBV6-3
J gene: TRBJ2-7
CDR3 protein: CASSWTGSTYEQYF

V gene: TRBV19
J gene: TRBJ1-6
CDR3 protein: CASGQVSPLHF

V gene: TRBV12-5
J gene: TRBJ1-1
CDR3 protein: CASGWTGTTEAFF

V gene: TRBV5-5
J gene: TRBJ1-6
CDR3 protein: CASSLRQGGDSPLHF

V gene: TRBV6-1
J gene: TRBJ1-3
CDR3 protein: CASSAAGEVFGSGNTIYF

V gene: TRBV6-4
J gene: TRBJ1-4
CDR3 protein: CASSEDRGLEKLFF

V gene: TRBV2
J gene: TRBJ1-4
CDR3 protein: CASRQTIIEKLFF

V gene: TRBV5-1
J gene: TRBJ2-7
CDR3 protein: CASSGGTGGNEQYF

V gene: TRBV28
J gene: TRBJ1-5
CDR3 protein: CASSSAGQPQHF

V gene: TRBV12-5
J gene: TRBJ1-2
CDR3 protein: CASGAWLAGYTF

V gene: TRBV7-9
J gene: TRBJ1-3
CDR3 protein: CASSPWDRRSGNTIYF

V gene: TRBV28
J gene: TRBJ1-1
CDR3 protein: CASSLGTGGYTEAFF

V gene: TRBV18
J gene: TRBJ2-2
CDR3 protein: CASSLGHITGELFF

V gene: TRBV2
J gene: TRBJ2-7
CDR3 protein: CASILPLRYEQYF

V gene: TRBV6-5
J gene: TRBJ2-7
CDR3 protein: CASTRGAANYEQYF

V gene: TRBV18
J gene: TRBJ1-6
CDR3 protein: CASSPPGQGNGSPLHF

V gene: TRBV30
J gene: TRBJ1-1
CDR3 protein: CAWETTMNTEAFF

V gene: TRBV21-1
J gene: TRBJ1-3
CDR3 protein: CASSKEPDRLNSGNTIYF

V gene: TRBV2
J gene: TRBJ2-1
CDR3 protein: CASSEASNRGGYFYNEQFF

V gene: TRBV2
J gene: TRBJ1-2
CDR3 protein: CASSEAQYYGYTF

V gene: TRBV5-1
J gene: TRBJ1-2
CDR3 protein: CASSSRASGQGASNYGYTF

V gene: TRBV28
J gene: TRBJ2-3
CDR3 protein: CASSPGGRTDTQYF

V gene: TRBV19
J gene: TRBJ1-3
CDR3 protein: CASRSGASGNTIYF

V gene: TRBV9
J gene: TRBJ1-1
CDR3 protein: CASSVAGQGNTEAFF